The 30 T cell receptor beta chains below all came from one sample that was sequenced in a study of T cell changes during pregnancy in multiple sclerosis. Sequencing was performed with immunoSEQ multiplex PCR; in TCRdb, only in-frame clones are kept and a portion is missing. The repertoire holds 64,000 or so clones, with about 96% as singletons. The input for sequencing was CD8+ T cells from peripheral blood mononuclear cells, taken after pregnancy. Every receptor here comes from a female donor with multiple sclerosis, enrolled in a pregnancy study.

This rearrangement joins TRBV6-4 to TRBJ2-3, with 10 nucleotides matching TRBD2. Germline values: CDR1 MRHNA, CDR2 SNTAGT. V was clipped by 0 bases and J by 5 bases; unmatched bases: 8. CDR3 length: 17 amino acids. The CDR3 is CASSDSPAGGPGDTQYF. CDR3 nucleotide sequence: TGTGCCAGCAGTGACTCGCCAGCGGGAGGGCCAGGAGATACGCAGTATTTT.

CDR3 sequence: CASSSTSGRSYNEQFF. CDR3 sequence (DNA): TGTGCCAGCAGCTCGACTAGCGGGAGGTCCTACAATGAGCAGTTCTTC. The J gene is TRBJ2-1, the V gene TRBV14; TRBD2 aligns across 13 bases. CDR3 length: 16 residues. Trimming took 5 bases from V and 1 from J; bases not matched to a gene: 2. Germline lookup yields CDR1 SGHDN and CDR2 FVKESK.

This rearrangement joins TRBV19 to TRBJ2-7, with D hard to call. CDR3 size: 14 residues. Per germline, CDR1 LNHDA and CDR2 SQIVND (reference sequence). V was clipped by 6 bases and J by 2 bases, with 14 bases between them. In DNA form, the CDR3 reads TGTGCCAGTAGGGAGTCACTCGGAGCCTACGAGCAGTACTTC. Translated: CASRESLGAYEQYF. Combining the CDR3 with reference TRBV19 and TRBJ2-7 gives the whole variable domain DGGITQSPKYLFRKEGQNVTLSCEQNLNHDAMYWYRQDPGQGLRLIYYSQIVNDFQKGDIAEGYSVSREKKESFPLTVTSAQKNPTAFYLCASRESLGAYEQYFGPGTRLTVT.

J is TRBJ2-1 and V is TRBV6-5, with TRBD2 as a possible D gene (7 bases). Germline CDR1 MNHEY, CDR2 SVGAGI. V gave up 5 bases and J gave up 7 bases, with 18 bases separating them. The CDR3 runs 15 residues. CDR3 DNA: TGTGCCAGCAGTCCTGTGGGAGGGGGGAAAAATGAGCAGTTCTTC. As protein: CASSPVGGGKNEQFF.

This sequence joins TRBV10-3 and TRBJ2-1; 14 positions agree with TRBD2. Germline lookup yields CDR1 ENHRY and CDR2 SYGVKD. The CDR3 consists of 20 residues. V shed 3 bases and J 4 bases; nucleotides not matched to a gene: 14. In nucleotides, the CDR3 is TGTGCCATCAGTGAACCGATAAGCCCGGGACTAGCGGGAGTTTACAATGAGCAGTTCTTC. Its protein is CAISEPISPGLAGVYNEQFF.

V is TRBV29-1 and J is TRBJ1-1; weak D call: TRBD1 (5 bases). V was cut by 3 bases and J by 8 bases, with 13 bases left in between. This CDR3 contains 12 residues. The germline CDR1 and CDR2 sequences are SQVTM and ANQGSEA. The CDR3 is CSVEARGREAFF. The CDR3 DNA is TGCAGCGTTGAGGCCCGGGGGAGAGAAGCTTTCTTT.

The V call is TRBV4-2, the J call TRBJ2-3; perhaps TRBD1 as D (6 bases). Germline loops: CDR1 LGHNA, CDR2 YNFKEQ. The CDR3 is made up of 22 amino acids. V dropped 1 base and J dropped 1 base, with 30 bases sitting between them. The CDR3 loop reads CASSQGGAGLVGASMRTDTQYF. CDR3 DNA sequence: TGTGCCAGCAGCCAAGGGGGTGCCGGGTTAGTGGGGGCGTCTATGCGCACAGATACGCAGTATTTT.

This clone was detected once. The chain employs TRBV4-3 and TRBJ2-2; D is possibly TRBD2 (6 bases). The CDR3 runs 16 residues. In germline, CDR1 is LGHNA, CDR2 YSLEER. V shed 0 bases and J shed 5 bases, with 13 bases lying between them. The CDR3 region has the DNA TGCGCCAGCAGCCAAGATCGGGGTGCGGGGACCGGGGAGCTGTTTTTT. Translation gives CASSQDRGAGTGELFF.

V and J are TRBV29-1 and TRBJ2-7, with 12 bases lining up with TRBD2. Germline lookup yields CDR1 SQVTM and CDR2 ANQGSEA. The length of the CDR3 is 16 residues. V lost 7 bases, J lost 1 base, and 11 bases stayed unmatched. DNA of the CDR3: TGCAGCGCGATAACTAGCGGGAGGCCTATTTCCTACGAGCAGTACTTC. This gives the protein CSAITSGRPISYEQYF.

The chain combines TRBV9 with TRBJ1-2; D is undetermined. The V end lost 0 bases, the J end lost 7 bases, and 4 bases lay between the germline ends. CDR1 SGDLS and CDR2 YYNGEE come from the germline V gene. This CDR3 has 11 residues. The CDR3 DNA reads as TGTGCCAGCAGCGTAGACGGTGGCTACACCTTC. Translation: CASSVDGGYTF.

The chain carries TRBV19 and TRBJ1-5; tentative D call: TRBD1 (6 bases). Trimming left V 1 base short and J 0 bases short, with 13 bases between. The CDR3 totals 17 residues. The germline gives CDR1 LNHDA, CDR2 SQIVND (reference sequence). CDR3 sequence (DNA): TGTGCCAGTAGTATAGTTGGCGGACAGTATAGCAATCAGCCCCAGCATTTT. It codes for CASSIVGGQYSNQPQHF.

This sequence joins TRBV27 and TRBJ1-1; D not certain. Germline-derived CDR1 and CDR2 are MNHEY and SMNVEV (reference sequence). This CDR3 contains 14 residues. Trimming removed 2 bases at V and 1 base at J, with 8 bases between. This CDR3 is CASSLNFGNTEAFF. CDR3 coding DNA: TGTGCCAGCAGTTTAAATTTCGGGAACACTGAAGCTTTCTTT.

The chain combines TRBV5-1 with TRBJ1-1, with 7 bases identical to TRBD1. This CDR3 contains 15 residues. Trimming took 0 bases from V and 0 from J; bases not matched to a gene: 2. Germline CDR1 and CDR2: SGHRS and YFSETQ. CDR3 sequence: CASSLAQGLNTEAFF. CDR3 nucleotide sequence: TGCGCCAGCAGCTTGGCACAGGGGTTGAACACTGAAGCTTTCTTT.

V and J are TRBV30 and TRBJ2-7; possible D gene TRBD2, 6 bases. The V gene lost 2 bases and the J gene lost 2 bases, with 13 bases spanning the gap. The CDR3 has 14 amino acids. The germline V gene encodes CDR1 GTSNPN and CDR2 SVGIG (reference sequence). The chain's CDR3 is CAWSSGGNAYEQYF. The CDR3 DNA follows: TGTGCCTGGAGTTCCGGGGGAAACGCCTACGAGCAGTACTTC.

This chain uses TRBV6-5 with TRBJ1-3; 9 bases map to TRBD1. This CDR3 region has 15 residues. V shed 5 bases, J shed 5 bases, and the junction held 7 bases outside the gene matches. Germline V gene sequence: CDR1 MNHEY, CDR2 SVGAGI. The CDR3 DNA reads TGTGCCAGCAGTAAGGCCGGGACAGGGAGAAACACCATATATTTT. It is translated as CASSKAGTGRNTIYF.

The rearrangement uses TRBV29-1 and TRBJ2-7, with D possibly matching TRBD2 (7 bases). The CDR3 consists of 15 residues. Germline lookup yields CDR1 SQVTM and CDR2 ANQGSEA. Trimming removed 7 bases from V and 2 bases from J, with 21 bases in between. The CDR3 region is CSARARGGLTYEQYF. The CDR3 DNA follows: TGCAGCGCCCGCGCTAGGGGGGGACTGACCTACGAGCAGTACTTC.

The genes are TRBV27 and TRBJ1-2; perhaps TRBD1 as D (5 bases). This CDR3 region has 14 residues. V was shortened by 2 bases and J by 7 bases, with 14 bases between the two germline ends. Germline lookup yields CDR1 MNHEY and CDR2 SMNVEV (reference sequence). The CDR3 DNA reads as TGTGCCAGCAGTTTACGTGGGGCAAGGGGTGGCTACACCTTC. Amino acids: CASSLRGARGGYTF.

This chain links TRBV7-8 with TRBJ2-5; D is possibly TRBD1 (7 bases). The CDR3 spans 14 residues. Germline values: CDR1 SGHVS, CDR2 FQNEAQ. V was shortened by 3 bases and J by 4 bases, with 12 bases between the two germline ends. The CDR3 DNA sequence: TGTGCCAGCAGCTTCCTGCAGGGGGGAGAGACCCAGTACTTC. Protein sequence: CASSFLQGGETQYF.

J is TRBJ1-3 and V is TRBV19, with TRBD1 as a possible D gene (6 bases). CDR1 and CDR2 from the germline V gene are LNHDA and SQIVND (reference sequence). Trimming cost V 11 bases and J 8 bases, with 16 bases left between them. The length of the CDR3 is 12 residues. This CDR3 is CAGGTAGDTIYF. CDR3 DNA: TGTGCCGGTGGGACGGCAGGGGACACCATATATTTT.

This chain joins TRBV28 and TRBJ2-2; TRBD1 aligns across 8 bases. This CDR3 has 15 amino acids. V shed 4 bases, J shed 5 bases, and the junction held 6 bases outside the gene matches. Germline lookup yields CDR1 MDHEN and CDR2 SYDVKM. This CDR3 is CASSSNRGWTGELFF. CDR3 sequence (DNA): TGTGCCAGCAGTTCAAACAGGGGGTGGACCGGGGAGCTGTTTTTT.

The chain recombines TRBV27 with TRBJ2-7; the match to TRBD1 covers 9 bases. V trimming: 5 bases; J trimming: 3 bases; junction bases outside the gene matches: 8. CDR1 is MNHEY, CDR2 SMNVEV, per germline (reference sequence). The CDR3 runs to 15 residues. CDR3 in DNA: TGTGCCAGCAGTGACTCACAGGGGGCAAACTACGAGCAGTACTTC. This codes for CASSDSQGANYEQYF.

The J gene is TRBJ2-1, the V gene TRBV28; no clear D. This CDR3 is 14 amino acids long. V lost 5 bases to trimming and J lost 7 bases, with 15 bases between them. Germline CDR1 MDHEN, CDR2 SYDVKM. In DNA, the CDR3 is TGTGCCAGCAGTCGACTCTTAGGTTGGAATGAGCAGTTCTTC. It codes for CASSRLLGWNEQFF.

The chain employs TRBV28 and TRBJ1-3; possible D gene TRBD1, 5 bases. V lost 3 bases to trimming and J lost 4 bases, with 10 bases between them. The V gene's germline CDR1 is MDHEN and CDR2 SYDVKM. This CDR3 is 14 amino acids long. The CDR3 spells CASSFQGSGNTIYF. The CDR3 bases are TGTGCCAGCAGTTTTCAGGGTTCGGGAAACACCATATATTTT.

The chain couples TRBV27 to TRBJ2-7, with 8 bases lining up with TRBD2. V trimming: 6 bases; J trimming: 3 bases; junction bases outside the gene matches: 10. This CDR3 is 15 amino acids long. The V gene's germline CDR1 is MNHEY and CDR2 SMNVEV (reference sequence). CDR3 sequence: CASSPTGGFFYEQYF. In nucleotides, the CDR3 is TGTGCCAGCAGCCCGACGGGGGGGTTCTTCTACGAGCAGTACTTC.

The CDR3 nucleotides are TGTGCCAGCAGTGGCTTCGGACAGGGACATCAGCCCCAGCATTTT. Protein product: CASSGFGQGHQPQHF. The rearrangement uses TRBV25-1 and TRBJ1-5, with 8 positions matching TRBD1. This CDR3 is built from 15 residues. Germline CDR1 is MGHDK and CDR2 is SYGVNS. V was pared by 4 bases and J by 5 bases, with 7 bases of the junction left unmatched.

This clone was recorded once. This sequence joins TRBV5-4 and TRBJ2-1; D perhaps matches TRBD2 (5 bases). V was shortened by 2 bases and J by 1 base, with 7 bases between the two germline ends. Germline V lookup: CDR1 SGHNT, CDR2 YYREEE (reference sequence). The CDR3 totals 14 residues. The CDR3 DNA reads TGTGCCAGCAGCTTAAGGGAGTCCTACAATGAGCAGTTCTTC. Amino acid sequence: CASSLRESYNEQFF.

Here the CDR3 reads CAWRPTGGTEAFF. The CDR3 region has the DNA TGTGCCTGGAGGCCCACAGGGGGCACTGAAGCTTTCTTT. The rearrangement uses TRBV30 and TRBJ1-1; 8 nucleotides agree with TRBD1. V was pared by 3 bases and J by 4 bases, with 4 bases of the junction left unmatched. Germline-derived CDR1 and CDR2 are GTSNPN and SVGIG (reference sequence). This CDR3 is built from 13 residues.

V and J are TRBV28 and TRBJ2-1; 12 nucleotides agree with TRBD2. This CDR3 has 16 residues. With V trimmed by 6 bases and J by 1 base, 4 bases remained unmatched. The germline gives CDR1 MDHEN, CDR2 SYDVKM. Written as DNA, the CDR3 is TGTGCCAGCAGCCCACTAGCGGGAGGATCCTACAATGAGCAGTTCTTC. It codes for CASSPLAGGSYNEQFF.

This chain connects TRBV28 to TRBJ1-5; D gene ambiguous. The CDR3 has 14 residues. V lost 3 bases and J lost 4, with 10 bases in between. CDR1 is MDHEN and CDR2 is SYDVKM in the germline V gene. Here the CDR3 DNA reads TGTGCCAGCAGTTTTGTTTTAGAAAATCAGCCCCAGCATTTT. Encoded protein: CASSFVLENQPQHF.

The J gene is TRBJ1-2, the V gene TRBV16, with D perhaps TRBD1 (5 bases). Trimming took 1 base from V and 8 from J, leaving 14 bases between them. The CDR3 runs 14 residues. CDR1 KGHSY and CDR2 FQNENV come from the germline V gene. The chain's CDR3 is CASSQLSREVGYTF. Here the CDR3 DNA reads TGTGCCAGCAGCCAATTGTCCAGGGAGGTCGGCTACACCTTC.